The next 22 T cell receptor beta chains were all read from a single sample in a study of CXCR3-negative and CXCR3-positive naive CD8 T cells. In preparing the TRB cDNA libraries, 5' RACE with UMI labels was used. After re-calling the 5' RACE reads, TCRdb lists one entry per CDR3 protein, DNA absent. This repertoire includes around 56,000 distinct CDR3 sequences. Sequences were obtained from naive CXCR3- CD8+ T cells from blood. This sample's subset: CD45RO-CCR7+CD27+CD95- naive CD8+ T cells lacking CXCR3 (TNR3-). All receptors derive from a human donor in good health. Some clones in this sample may be carry-over from other donors' samples.

The J gene is TRBJ1-5, the V gene TRBV7-2; TCRdb designates TRBD1, a call that cannot be tested without DNA. There are 16 residues in the CDR3. Germline lookup yields CDR1 SGHTA and CDR2 FQGNSA. CDR3: CASSLRAGARPQPQHF. The full variable domain, rest sourced from reference TRBV7-2 and TRBJ1-5, is GAGVSQSPSNKVTEKGKDVELRCDPISGHTALYWYRQSLGQGLEFLIYFQGNSAPDKSGLPSDRFSAERTGGSVSTLTIQRTQQEDSAVYLCASSLRAGARPQPQHFGDGTRLSIL.

The rearrangement uses TRBV27 and TRBJ2-2; as DNA is missing, the TRBD1 call by TCRdb cannot be tested. Germline assignment: CDR1 MNHEY and CDR2 SMNVEV (reference sequence). CDR3 length: 17 amino acids. The CDR3 reads CASSLHPGQGATGELFF.

This rearrangement joins TRBV7-6 to TRBJ1-1; TCRdb outputs TRBD1, but without DNA this stays unchecked. The germline gives CDR1 SGHVS, CDR2 FNYEAQ. The CDR3 runs 15 residues. CDR3 loop: CASSLAGRGTTEAFF.

The V call is TRBV6-5, the J call TRBJ2-1; the TCRdb call, TRBD2, lacks DNA for checking. The germline V gene has CDR1 MNHEY and CDR2 SVGAGI. The CDR3 has 14 amino acids. The chain's CDR3 is CASSYGGGPNEQFF.

The chain uses TRBV6-2 or TRBV6-3 and TRBJ1-5. The CDR3 is 16 residues long. Germline lookup yields CDR1 MNHEY and CDR2 SVGEGT. The CDR3 sequence is CASSPDASYSNQPQHF.

The CDR3 here is CASSFGTNLGKETQYF. The chain recombines TRBV7-3 with TRBJ2-5. The CDR3 is made up of 16 amino acids. Germline V gene sequence: CDR1 SGHTA, CDR2 FQGTGA. Supplemented by reference TRBV7-3 and TRBJ2-5, the full variable domain reads GAGVSQTPSNKVTEKGKYVELRCDPISGHTALYWYRQSLGQGPEFLIYFQGTGAADDSGLPNDRFFAVRPEGSVSTLKIQRTERGDSAVYLCASSFGTNLGKETQYFGPGTRLLVL.

This chain joins TRBV29-1 and TRBJ2-5; TCRdb reports TRBD1, a call that lacks DNA to check it against. The CDR3 consists of 14 residues. Germline-derived CDR1 and CDR2 are SQVTM and ANQGSEA. CDR3 loop: CSVDWDRGYETQYF.

The V call is TRBV29-1, the J call TRBJ1-1. CDR3 length equals 14 residues. Per the germline V gene, CDR1 is SQVTM and CDR2 is ANQGSEA. CDR3 sequence: CSVAPAGPNTEAFF.

The J gene is TRBJ2-5, the V gene TRBV7-9; the TCRdb D gene call, TRBD1, has no DNA to confirm it. The CDR3 length is 14 residues. Germline CDR1 and CDR2: SEHNR and FQNEAQ (reference sequence). CDR3 sequence: CASSSWDGQETQYF.

J is TRBJ2-1 and V is TRBV20-1. In germline, CDR1 is DFQATT, CDR2 SNEGSKA (reference sequence). The CDR3 loop spans 13 amino acids. The CDR3 is CSAGDGVYNEQFF.

This chain links TRBV12-3 or TRBV12-4 with TRBJ2-6. The CDR3 totals 15 residues. The CDR3: CASSLVGSGANVLTF.

The chain links TRBV6-6 to TRBJ2-3; TCRdb calls TRBD2, which cannot be checked without DNA. Germline CDR1 is MNHNY and CDR2 is SVGAGI (reference sequence). This CDR3 has 17 amino acids. The CDR3 sequence is CASSYSIAGGWADTQYF.

The CDR3 is CASTNRTSGLDTQYF. The chain couples TRBV12-3 or TRBV12-4 to TRBJ2-3; TCRdb's D gene call, TRBD2, goes unchecked for lack of DNA. The CDR3 has 15 amino acids.

The V call is TRBV20-1, the J call TRBJ2-7. The CDR3 runs to 14 residues. CDR1 is DFQATT, CDR2 SNEGSKA, per germline (reference sequence). CDR3: CSARVDFSSYEQYF.

This sequence joins TRBV5-1 and TRBJ2-7. The CDR3 extends over 13 amino acids. Germline values: CDR1 SGHRS, CDR2 YFSETQ. The CDR3 loop is CASSIQDSYEQYF.

The chain employs TRBV7-9 and TRBJ2-7; TCRdb gives TRBD1 as the D gene, but with no DNA this cannot be confirmed. Germline V gene lookup returns CDR1 SEHNR and CDR2 FQNEAQ (reference sequence). The CDR3 has 13 residues. This CDR3 is CASCHGGANEQYF.

The V gene is TRBV12-5, the J gene TRBJ2-7; the TCRdb call, TRBD1, lacks DNA for checking. Germline V gene sequence: CDR1 LGHNT, CDR2 FRNRAP. This CDR3 spans 13 amino acids. The CDR3 protein is CASGLGDRAEQYF.

The chain is built from TRBV29-1 and TRBJ2-1; TCRdb reports TRBD2, a call that lacks DNA to check it against. This CDR3 comprises 13 residues. Germline V gene sequence: CDR1 SQVTM, CDR2 ANQGSEA. The CDR3 sequence: CSVDSGVAYEQFF.

The gene calls are TRBV7-3 and TRBJ1-1; TCRdb reports TRBD1, a call that lacks DNA to check it against. Germline CDR1 SGHTA, CDR2 FQGTGA. The length of the CDR3 is 14 residues. The CDR3 loop is CASSLGTGVPEAFF.

The rearrangement links TRBV7-2 to TRBJ2-5; TCRdb reports TRBD1, a call that lacks DNA to check it against. Germline V CDR1 and CDR2: SGHTA, FQGNSA. This CDR3 is built from 15 residues. The CDR3 sequence is CASSWGDASRETQYF.

The chain recombines TRBV27 with TRBJ2-7; TCRdb gives TRBD1 as the D gene, but with no DNA this cannot be confirmed. The germline CDR1 and CDR2 sequences are MNHEY and SMNVEV (reference sequence). The CDR3 totals 17 residues. This CDR3 reads CASSSSGTLQSSYEQYF.

This rearrangement joins TRBV6-1 to TRBJ1-2; without DNA, the TCRdb call of TRBD1 cannot be checked. CDR1 is MNHNS, CDR2 SASEGT, per germline. The CDR3 runs 15 residues. CDR3 region: CASSYIQDLKGGYTF.